This record looks at one T cell receptor beta chain sequence and its context. This record belongs to a study of shared clonotypes between healthy human individuals. V lost 2 bases and J 4 bases, leaving 23 bases between the germline ends. Germline CDR1 MDHEN, CDR2 SYDVKM. This CDR3 contains 18 residues. Sequencing was performed with immunoSEQ multiplex PCR; in TCRdb, only in-frame clones are kept and a portion is missing. The sample lists about 2.4 million clones, more than 85% occurring once. Those who donated, Caucasian adults without exception, all lived in Nashville, Tennessee. This TCR derives from a man in his late teens or twenties in good health. Some clones in this sample may be carry-over from other donors' samples. Sequenced material: naive CD4+ T cells from PBMCs. Subset described: CD45RA+ positively selected. This rearrangement joins TRBV28 to TRBJ1-2, with D tentatively TRBD1 (5 bases). CDR3 nucleotide sequence: TGTGCCAGCAGTTTAGTAGGGGACGCTACTGCTTATCTCTATGGCTACACCTTC. It translates to CASSLVGDATAYLYGYTF.